The clone carrying this TCR beta chain was seen ten or more times. The sample is drawn from a study of T-cell reconstitution after alpha-beta-depleted transplantation in children. Germline trimming cut 3 bases from V and 8 bases from J; bases unmatched to any gene: 12. The CDR3 has 17 amino acids. A library of TCRbeta sequences, prepared with unique molecular identifiers, was generated. TCRdb redid the calling of the PCR reads with MiXCR, one entry per CDR3 protein. This sample yields roughly 500,000 distinct CDR3 sequences, of which about 12% are seen a single time; over 5.5% belongs to the top ten.

The source is a human donor who donated a stem cell graft to a child with combined immunodeficiency. The chain carries TRBV12-3 or TRBV12-4 and TRBJ2-1; 11 bases agree with TRBD2. Sequencing was performed on PBMCs from the stem cell graft donor, taken from the stem cell graft. CDR3 sequence (DNA): TGTGCCAGCAGTTTGTGGGGCTGGGGACTAGCGGTTCATGAGCAGTTCTTC. Its protein is CASSLWGWGLAVHEQFF.